This T cell receptor beta chain was found in a study of CD4 T cells in relation to SARS-CoV-2 and coronaviruses. Study-wide results and limits: Compared with monoreactive clones, crossreactive clones showed significantly weaker SARS-CoV-2 expansion.

CD4+ T cells from unexposed donors were obtained before the COVID-19 pandemic (2011-2018). The cells were cultured for less than twelve days before CD4+ T cells were isolated. In regard to this clone: The antigen is undetermined.

V was trimmed by 6 bases and J by 11 bases, leaving 23 bases between them. The CDR3 length is 16 residues. Germline V lookup: CDR1 MNHEY, CDR2 SVGEGT. Using immunoSEQ multiplex PCR, the repertoire was profiled, and TCRdb retains in-frame clones only, with some absent. This table has about 26,000 clones, around two thirds appearing once. The sequencing input was CD4+ T cells from PBMCs, cultured in vitro. This rearrangement joins TRBV6-2 or TRBV6-3 to TRBJ1-6; perhaps TRBD1 as D (5 bases). The sequence came from a human donor in good health. CDR3 nucleotide sequence: TGTGCCAGCAGCCTTCACGCGGCAGGGACGGGGCCACCCCTCCACTTT. As protein: CASSLHAAGTGPPLHF.